This T cell receptor (beta chain) was recovered during a study of T cell repertoires in cytomegalovirus infection. Turning to the study itself: Based on public TCR beta signatures, there were indications of CMV infection and of a matching HLA type.

TCRdb itself ran the reads through MiXCR, one entry per CDR3 protein. The table has about 280,000 distinct CDR3 sequences, under 25% seen once. On this clonotype itself: Antigen: not known.

This CDR3 region has 16 residues. CDR1 and CDR2 (germline): SGHNT, YYREEE (reference sequence). V lost 4 bases and J lost 5, with 20 bases in between. The chain carries TRBV5-4 and TRBJ2-3; D possibly corresponds to TRBD1 (6 bases). The TCR sequence derives from a human donor in good health (CMV status not recorded). Some clones in this sample may be carry-over from other donors' samples. The sample was cultured PBMCs, taken from culture after CMV antigen stimulation. The DNA of the CDR3 is TGTGCCAGCAGCCCACGAGGGGGTATAGAGGGAGATACGCAGTATTTT. It codes for CASSPRGGIEGDTQYF.